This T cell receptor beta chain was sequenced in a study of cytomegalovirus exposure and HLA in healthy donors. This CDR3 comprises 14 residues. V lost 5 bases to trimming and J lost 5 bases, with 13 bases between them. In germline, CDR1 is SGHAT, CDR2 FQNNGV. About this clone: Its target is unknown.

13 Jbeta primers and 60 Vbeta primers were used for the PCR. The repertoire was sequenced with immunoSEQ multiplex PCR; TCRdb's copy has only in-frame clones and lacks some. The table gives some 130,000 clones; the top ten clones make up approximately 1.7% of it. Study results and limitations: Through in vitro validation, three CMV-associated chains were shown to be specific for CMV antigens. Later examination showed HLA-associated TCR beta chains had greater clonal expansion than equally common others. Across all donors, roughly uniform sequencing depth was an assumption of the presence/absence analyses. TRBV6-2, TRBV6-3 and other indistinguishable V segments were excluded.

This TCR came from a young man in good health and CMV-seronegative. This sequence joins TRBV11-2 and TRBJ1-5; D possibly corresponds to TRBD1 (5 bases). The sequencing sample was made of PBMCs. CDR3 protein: CASSLSGGDQPQHF. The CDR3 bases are TGTGCCAGCAGCCTAAGCGGGGGAGATCAGCCCCAGCATTTT.